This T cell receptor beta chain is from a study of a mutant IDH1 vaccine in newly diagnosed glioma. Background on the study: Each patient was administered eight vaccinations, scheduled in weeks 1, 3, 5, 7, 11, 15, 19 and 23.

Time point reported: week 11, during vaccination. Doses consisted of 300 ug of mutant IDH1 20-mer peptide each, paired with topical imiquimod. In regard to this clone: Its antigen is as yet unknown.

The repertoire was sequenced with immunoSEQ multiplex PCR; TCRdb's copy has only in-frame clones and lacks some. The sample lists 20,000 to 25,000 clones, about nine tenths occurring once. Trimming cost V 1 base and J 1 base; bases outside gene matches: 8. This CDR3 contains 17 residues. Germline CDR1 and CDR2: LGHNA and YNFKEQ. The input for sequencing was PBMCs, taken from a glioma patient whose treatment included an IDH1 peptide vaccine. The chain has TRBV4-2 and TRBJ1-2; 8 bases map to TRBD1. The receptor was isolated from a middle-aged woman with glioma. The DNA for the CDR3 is TGTGCCAGCAGCCAAGGCGGACAGGGACGCTTTAACTATGGCTACACCTTC. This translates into CASSQGGQGRFNYGYTF.